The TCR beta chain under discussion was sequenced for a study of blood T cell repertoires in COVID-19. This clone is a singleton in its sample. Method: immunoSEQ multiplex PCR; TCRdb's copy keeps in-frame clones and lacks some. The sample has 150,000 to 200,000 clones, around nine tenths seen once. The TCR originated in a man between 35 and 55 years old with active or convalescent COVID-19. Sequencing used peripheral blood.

The CDR3 spells CASTPGTYFTGELFF. The DNA for the CDR3 is TGTGCCAGCACCCCCGGGACATATTTCACCGGGGAGCTGTTTTTT. The chain carries TRBV9 and TRBJ2-2, with D perhaps TRBD1 (6 bases). The V end lost 6 bases, the J end lost 4 bases, and 16 bases lay between the germline ends. CDR1 and CDR2 from the germline V gene are SGDLS and YYNGEE. The CDR3 spans 15 residues. Filled out from reference TRBV9 and TRBJ2-2, the complete variable domain reads DSGVTQTPKHLITATGQRVTLRCSPRSGDLSVYWYQQSLDQGLQFLIQYYNGEERAKGNILERFSAQQFPDLHSELNLSSLELGDSALYFCASTPGTYFTGELFFGEGSRLTVL.